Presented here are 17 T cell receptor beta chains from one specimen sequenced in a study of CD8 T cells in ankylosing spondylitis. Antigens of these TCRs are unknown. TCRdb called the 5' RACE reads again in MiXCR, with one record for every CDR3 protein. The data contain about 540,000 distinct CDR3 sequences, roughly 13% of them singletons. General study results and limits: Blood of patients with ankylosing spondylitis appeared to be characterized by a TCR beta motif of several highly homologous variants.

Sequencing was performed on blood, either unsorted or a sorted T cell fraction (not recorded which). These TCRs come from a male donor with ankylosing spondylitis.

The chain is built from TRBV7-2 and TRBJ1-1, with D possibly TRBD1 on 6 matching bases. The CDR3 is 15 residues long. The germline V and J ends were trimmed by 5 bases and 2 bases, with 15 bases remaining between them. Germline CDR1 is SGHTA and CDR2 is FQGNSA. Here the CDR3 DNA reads TGTGCCAGCAGCCCCGCCGGGGGCTTCAACACTGAAGCTTTCTTT. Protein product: CASSPAGGFNTEAFF.

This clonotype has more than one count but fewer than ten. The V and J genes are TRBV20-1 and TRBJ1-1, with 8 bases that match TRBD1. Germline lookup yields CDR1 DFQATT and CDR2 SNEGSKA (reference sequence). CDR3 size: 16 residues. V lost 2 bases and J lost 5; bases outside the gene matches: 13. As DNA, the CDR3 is TGCAGTGCTAGAATTGGAAGGACAGGGCAGTGGACTGAAGCTTTCTTT. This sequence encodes CSARIGRTGQWTEAFF.

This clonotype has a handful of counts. The CDR3 region has the DNA TGCAGCGTTGGGGCGAAGGCCGCAGATACGCAGTATTTT. Translated: CSVGAKAADTQYF. The rearrangement uses TRBV29-1 and TRBJ2-3; no definite D call. V lost 4 bases, J lost 4 bases, and 12 bases lay in between. CDR1 SQVTM and CDR2 ANQGSEA come from the germline V gene. This CDR3 has 13 amino acids.

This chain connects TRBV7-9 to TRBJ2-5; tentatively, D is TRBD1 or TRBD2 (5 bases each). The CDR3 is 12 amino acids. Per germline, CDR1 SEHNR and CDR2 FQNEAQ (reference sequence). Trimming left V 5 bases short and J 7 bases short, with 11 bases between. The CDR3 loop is CASSGTGLTQYF. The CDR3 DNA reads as TGTGCCAGCAGCGGGACCGGGTTGACCCAGTACTTC.

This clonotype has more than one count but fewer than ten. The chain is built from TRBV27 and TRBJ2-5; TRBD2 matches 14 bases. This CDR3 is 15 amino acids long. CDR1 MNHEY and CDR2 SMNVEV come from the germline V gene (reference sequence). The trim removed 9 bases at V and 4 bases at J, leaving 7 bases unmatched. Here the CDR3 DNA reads TGTGCCAGTATGCGACTAGCGGGAGGGTCAGAGACCCAGTACTTC. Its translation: CASMRLAGGSETQYF.

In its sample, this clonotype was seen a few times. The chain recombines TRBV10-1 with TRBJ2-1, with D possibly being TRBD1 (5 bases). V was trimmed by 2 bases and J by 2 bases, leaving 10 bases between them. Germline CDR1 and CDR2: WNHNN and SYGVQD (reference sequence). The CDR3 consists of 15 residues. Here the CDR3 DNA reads TGCGCCAGCAGTGAGAACAGGCTTACCTACAATGAGCAGTTCTTC. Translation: CASSENRLTYNEQFF.

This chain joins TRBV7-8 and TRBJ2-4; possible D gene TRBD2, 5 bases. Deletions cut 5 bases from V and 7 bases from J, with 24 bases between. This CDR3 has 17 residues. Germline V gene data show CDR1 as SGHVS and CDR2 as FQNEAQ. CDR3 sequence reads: CASSPRSAVAPRNIQYF. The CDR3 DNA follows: TGTGCCAGCAGCCCCAGGTCTGCCGTAGCGCCCAGGAACATTCAGTACTTC.

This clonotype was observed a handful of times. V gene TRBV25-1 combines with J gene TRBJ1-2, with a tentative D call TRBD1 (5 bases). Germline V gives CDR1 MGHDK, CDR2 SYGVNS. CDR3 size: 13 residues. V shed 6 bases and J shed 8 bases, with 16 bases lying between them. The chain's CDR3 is CASSLPGGVGYTF. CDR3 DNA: TGTGCCAGCAGCCTCCCGGGGGGAGTCGGCTACACCTTC.

CDR3 protein: CASSFRDGQETQYF. Written as DNA, the CDR3 is TGTGCCAGCAGCTTTCGGGACGGCCAAGAGACCCAGTACTTC. The V call is TRBV7-9, the J call TRBJ2-5; tentatively, D is TRBD1 or TRBD2 (5 bases each). CDR1 and CDR2 from the germline V gene are SEHNR and FQNEAQ (reference sequence). The CDR3 is made up of 14 amino acids. Deletions cut 3 bases from V and 1 base from J, with 9 bases between.

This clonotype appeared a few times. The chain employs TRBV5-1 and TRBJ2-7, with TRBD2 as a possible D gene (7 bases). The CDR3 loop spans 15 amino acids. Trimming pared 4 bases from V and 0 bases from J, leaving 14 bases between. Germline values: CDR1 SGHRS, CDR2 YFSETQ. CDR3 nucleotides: TGCGCCAGCAGCCCCGACGGGGGGCGCTCCTACGAGCAGTACTTC. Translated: CASSPDGGRSYEQYF.

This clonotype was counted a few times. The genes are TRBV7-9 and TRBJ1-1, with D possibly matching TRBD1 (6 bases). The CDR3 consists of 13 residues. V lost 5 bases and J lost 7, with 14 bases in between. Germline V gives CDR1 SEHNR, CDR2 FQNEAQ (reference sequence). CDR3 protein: CASSPNRQDEAFF. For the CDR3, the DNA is TGTGCCAGCAGCCCAAACCGACAGGATGAAGCTTTCTTT.

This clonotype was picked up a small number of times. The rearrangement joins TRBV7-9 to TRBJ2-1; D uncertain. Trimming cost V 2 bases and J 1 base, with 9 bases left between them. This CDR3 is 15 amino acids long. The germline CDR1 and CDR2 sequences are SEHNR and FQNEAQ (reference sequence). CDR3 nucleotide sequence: TGTGCCAGCAGCTTACCCGAATATTCCTACAATGAGCAGTTCTTC. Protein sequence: CASSLPEYSYNEQFF.

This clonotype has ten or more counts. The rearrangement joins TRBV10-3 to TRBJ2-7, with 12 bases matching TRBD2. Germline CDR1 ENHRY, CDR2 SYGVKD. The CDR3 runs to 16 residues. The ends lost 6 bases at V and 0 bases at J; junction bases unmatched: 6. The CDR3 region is CAIRGQTSGSSYEQYF. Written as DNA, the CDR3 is TGTGCCATCAGGGGACAGACTAGCGGGAGCTCCTACGAGCAGTACTTC.

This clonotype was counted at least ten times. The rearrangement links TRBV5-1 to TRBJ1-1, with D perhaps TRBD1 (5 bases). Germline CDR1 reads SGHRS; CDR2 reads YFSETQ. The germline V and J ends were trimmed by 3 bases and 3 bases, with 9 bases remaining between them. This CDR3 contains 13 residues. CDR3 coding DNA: TGCGCCAGCAGCTGGGGGAGGGACACTGAAGCTTTCTTT. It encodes CASSWGRDTEAFF.

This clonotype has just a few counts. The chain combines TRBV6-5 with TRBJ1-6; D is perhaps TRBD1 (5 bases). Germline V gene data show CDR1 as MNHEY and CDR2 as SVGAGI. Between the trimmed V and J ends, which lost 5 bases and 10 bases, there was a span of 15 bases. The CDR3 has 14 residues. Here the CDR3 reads CASSTRDLHSPLHF. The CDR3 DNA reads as TGTGCCAGCAGTACTCGGGACCTTCACTCACCCCTCCACTTT.

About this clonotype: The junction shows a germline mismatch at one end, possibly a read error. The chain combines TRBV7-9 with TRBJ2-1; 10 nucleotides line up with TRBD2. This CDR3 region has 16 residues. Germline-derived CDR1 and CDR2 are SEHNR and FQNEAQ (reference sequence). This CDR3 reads CSSSMGLAGVKNEQFF. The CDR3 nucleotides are TGTTCCAGCAGCATGGGCCTAGCGGGAGTTAAGAATGAGCAGTTCTTC.

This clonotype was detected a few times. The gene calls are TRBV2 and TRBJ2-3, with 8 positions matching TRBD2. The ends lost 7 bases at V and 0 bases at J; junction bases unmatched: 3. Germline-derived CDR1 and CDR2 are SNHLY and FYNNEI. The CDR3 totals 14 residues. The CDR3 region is CASIPSGSTDTQYF. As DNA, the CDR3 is TGTGCCAGCATACCTAGCGGGAGCACAGATACGCAGTATTTT.